Below, one T cell receptor beta chain is given with its context. Antigen unknown. The sample comes from a study of blood T cells in healthy people across ages. Study findings and constraints: TCR beta diversity per million T cells fell roughly linearly with age.

The ends lost 7 bases at V and 5 bases at J; junction bases unmatched: 6. Germline CDR1 SQVTM, CDR2 ANQGSEA. This CDR3 comprises 13 residues. Donor samples were obtained from healthy Caucasian individuals from Russia, aged 6 to 90. A sample-barcoded 5' primer and a J-beta primer mix were used in a second PCR of roughly 7 to 12 cycles. Each cDNA molecule received a tag from a template-switch adaptor that had 12 random nucleotides. TCRdb processed the 5' RACE reads anew with MiXCR; each CDR3 protein has one entry. The sample consists of some 760,000 distinct CDR3 sequences, 25% of them appearing once. This sample was also put to use in a study of T cells of mothers and their children. Turning to that study: A slight, non-significant increase in overlap was found for related mother-child pairs relative to unrelated pairs.

The rearrangement uses TRBV29-1 and TRBJ2-1, with 9 bases matching TRBD2. Sequenced: blood. This receptor was taken from a boy aged 5-17 years in good health. This CDR3 reads CSATTSGDNEQFF. In DNA form, the CDR3 reads TGCAGCGCAACGACTAGCGGAGACAATGAGCAGTTCTTC.